Below, 5 T cell receptor beta chains from the same sample are listed, as sequenced in a study of cytomegalovirus exposure and HLA in healthy donors. The PCR made use of 60 Vbeta and 13 Jbeta primers. Profiling relied on immunoSEQ multiplex PCR, and the TCRdb table lists in-frame clones only, not all of them. The sample holds around 130,000 clones, under 85% seen once. Sample: PBMCs. The receptors shown here come from a woman aged 45-65 years in good health and CMV-seropositive.

The chain employs TRBV5-8 and TRBJ2-1; 8 nucleotides agree with TRBD1. Germline assignment: CDR1 SGHTS and CDR2 YDEGEE. The CDR3 sequence is 14 residues long. Losses at the gene ends were 6 bases for V and 5 bases for J; bases not matched to a gene: 7. The CDR3 is CASTRTGPNNEQFF. In DNA, the CDR3 is TGTGCCAGCACCCGGACAGGGCCCAACAATGAGCAGTTCTTC.

The rearrangement links TRBV6-1 to TRBJ2-5; 7 nucleotides line up with TRBD1. The CDR3 sequence is 16 residues long. V shed 0 bases, J shed 3 bases, and the junction held 7 bases outside the gene matches. CDR1 MNHNS and CDR2 SASEGT come from the germline V gene. The CDR3 loop reads CASSEADRDREETQYF. The CDR3 nucleotides read TGTGCCAGCAGTGAAGCGGACCGGGACAGAGAAGAGACCCAGTACTTC.

This sequence joins TRBV10-3 and TRBJ2-2, with D unresolved. Trimming removed 2 bases at V and 1 base at J, with 8 bases between. The CDR3 loop spans 15 amino acids. From germline, CDR1 is ENHRY and CDR2 SYGVKD. Here the CDR3 reads CAISEVGGNTGELFF. The CDR3 coding sequence is TGTGCCATCAGTGAGGTAGGCGGGAACACCGGGGAGCTGTTTTTT.

This chain links TRBV11-3 with TRBJ1-6; TRBD1 matches at 10 bases. The CDR3 runs 17 residues. CDR1 and CDR2 from the germline V gene are SGHNT and YENEEA. The V segment lost 1 base and the J segment 8 bases; nucleotides outside the gene matches: 8. CDR3: CASSLGGQGIFDSPLHF. The CDR3 bases are TGTGCCAGCAGCTTAGGGGGACAGGGGATTTTCGATTCACCCCTCCACTTT.

The chain links TRBV27 to TRBJ1-1; D unclear. The CDR3 runs 13 residues. V dropped 3 bases and J dropped 4 bases, with 9 bases sitting between them. Germline V gene sequence: CDR1 MNHEY, CDR2 SMNVEV (reference sequence). The CDR3 coding sequence is TGTGCCAGCAGTTTTTCGAGGGCCACTGAAGCTTTCTTT. Translated, it gives CASSFSRATEAFF.